The clone carrying this T cell receptor (beta chain) has just a few counts. Its antigen is currently unknown. TCRdb re-analysed the RT-PCR reads in MiXCR, keeping a single row per CDR3 protein. This table has 600,000 to 700,000 distinct CDR3 sequences, approximately 15% appearing once. The CDR3 is 14 amino acids. Germline CDR1 is DFQATT and CDR2 is SNEGSKA (reference sequence). Trimming took 6 bases from V and 7 from J; bases not matched to a gene: 11. The entry originates in a study of response to subunit inactivated influenza vaccine. General study results and limits: New T cells are recruited in small numbers by each seasonal influenza vaccination, according to the authors' suggestion.

The sequencing here drew on PBMCs from blood, taken 14 days before vaccination. The sequence was collected from a man in his fifties who received an inactivated influenza vaccine. This chain joins TRBV20-1 and TRBJ1-5; TRBD1 agrees at 8 bases. As DNA, the CDR3 is TGCAGTGCCGGGCAGGGGGCGATGGGCCAGCCCCAGCATTTT. Amino acid sequence: CSAGQGAMGQPQHF.